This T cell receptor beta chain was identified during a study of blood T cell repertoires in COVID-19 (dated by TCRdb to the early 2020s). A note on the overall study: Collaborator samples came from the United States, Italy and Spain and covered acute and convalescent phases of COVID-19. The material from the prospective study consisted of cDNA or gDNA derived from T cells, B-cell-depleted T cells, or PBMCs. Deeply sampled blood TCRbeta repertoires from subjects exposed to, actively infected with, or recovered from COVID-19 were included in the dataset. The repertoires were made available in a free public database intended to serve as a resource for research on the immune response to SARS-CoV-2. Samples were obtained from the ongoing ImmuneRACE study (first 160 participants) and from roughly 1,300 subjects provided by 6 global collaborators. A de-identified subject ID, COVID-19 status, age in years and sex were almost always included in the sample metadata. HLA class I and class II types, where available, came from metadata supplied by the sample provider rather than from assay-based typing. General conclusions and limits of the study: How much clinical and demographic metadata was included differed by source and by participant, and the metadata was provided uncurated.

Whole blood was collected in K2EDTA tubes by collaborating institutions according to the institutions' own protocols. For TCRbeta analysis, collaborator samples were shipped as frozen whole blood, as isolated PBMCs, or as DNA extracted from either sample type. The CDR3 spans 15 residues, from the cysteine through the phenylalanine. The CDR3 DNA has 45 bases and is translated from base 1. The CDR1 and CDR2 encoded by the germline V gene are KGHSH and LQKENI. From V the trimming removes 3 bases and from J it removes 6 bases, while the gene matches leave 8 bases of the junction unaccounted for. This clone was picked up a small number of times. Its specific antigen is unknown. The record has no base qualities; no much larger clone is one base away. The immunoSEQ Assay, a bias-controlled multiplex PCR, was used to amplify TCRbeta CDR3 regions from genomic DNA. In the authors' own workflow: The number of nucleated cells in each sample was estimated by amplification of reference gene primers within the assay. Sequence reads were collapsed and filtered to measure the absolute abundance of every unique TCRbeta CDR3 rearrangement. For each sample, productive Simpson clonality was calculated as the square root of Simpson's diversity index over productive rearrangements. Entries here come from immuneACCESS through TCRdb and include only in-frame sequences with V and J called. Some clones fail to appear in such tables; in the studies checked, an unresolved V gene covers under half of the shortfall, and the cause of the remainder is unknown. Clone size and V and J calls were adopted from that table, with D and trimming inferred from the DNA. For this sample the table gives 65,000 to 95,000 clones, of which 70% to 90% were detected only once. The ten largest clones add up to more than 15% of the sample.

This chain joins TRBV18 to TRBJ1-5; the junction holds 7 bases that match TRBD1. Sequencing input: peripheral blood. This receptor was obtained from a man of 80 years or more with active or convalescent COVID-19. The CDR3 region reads CASSPTTGDVQPQHF. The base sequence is TGTGCCAGCTCACCTACTACAGGGGACGTTCAGCCCCAGCATTTT.